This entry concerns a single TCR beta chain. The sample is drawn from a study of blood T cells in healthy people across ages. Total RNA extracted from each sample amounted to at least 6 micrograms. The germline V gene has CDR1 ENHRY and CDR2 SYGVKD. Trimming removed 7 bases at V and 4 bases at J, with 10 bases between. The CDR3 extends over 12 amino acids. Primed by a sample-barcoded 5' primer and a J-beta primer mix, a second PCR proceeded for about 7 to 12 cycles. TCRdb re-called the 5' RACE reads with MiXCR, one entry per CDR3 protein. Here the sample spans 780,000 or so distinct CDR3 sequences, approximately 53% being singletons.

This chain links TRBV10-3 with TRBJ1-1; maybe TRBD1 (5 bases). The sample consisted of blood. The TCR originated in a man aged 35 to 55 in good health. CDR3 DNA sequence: TGTGCCATCACGGAGGGGAGCACTGAAGCTTTCTTT. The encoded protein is CAITEGSTEAFF.